This record looks at one T cell receptor (beta chain) sequence and its context. The target antigen is unknown. This sample is part of a study of T cell responses to AZD1222 COVID-19 vaccine. The assay was immunoSEQ multiplex PCR, and TCRdb's table has in-frame clones only and misses some. The sample comprises under 150,000 clones, roughly 92% of which are singletons, and about a tenth rests with the top ten. Notes on the study in general: Two AZD1222 administrations were followed by greater Spike-specific TCR breadth and depth.

CDR3 length: 16 residues. The germline gives CDR1 SGDLS, CDR2 YYNGEE. V gave up 0 bases and J gave up 8 bases; unmatched junction bases: 10. The sequencing used peripheral blood, collected 28 days after the second AZD1222 dose. The receptor was derived from an adult who received the AZD1222 COVID-19 vaccine. The chain couples TRBV9 to TRBJ2-1; 8 positions match TRBD2. The CDR3 DNA reads TGTGCCAGCAGCGTAGGAGGAGCGGGAGAATGGGATGAGCAGTTCTTC. It translates to CASSVGGAGEWDEQFF.